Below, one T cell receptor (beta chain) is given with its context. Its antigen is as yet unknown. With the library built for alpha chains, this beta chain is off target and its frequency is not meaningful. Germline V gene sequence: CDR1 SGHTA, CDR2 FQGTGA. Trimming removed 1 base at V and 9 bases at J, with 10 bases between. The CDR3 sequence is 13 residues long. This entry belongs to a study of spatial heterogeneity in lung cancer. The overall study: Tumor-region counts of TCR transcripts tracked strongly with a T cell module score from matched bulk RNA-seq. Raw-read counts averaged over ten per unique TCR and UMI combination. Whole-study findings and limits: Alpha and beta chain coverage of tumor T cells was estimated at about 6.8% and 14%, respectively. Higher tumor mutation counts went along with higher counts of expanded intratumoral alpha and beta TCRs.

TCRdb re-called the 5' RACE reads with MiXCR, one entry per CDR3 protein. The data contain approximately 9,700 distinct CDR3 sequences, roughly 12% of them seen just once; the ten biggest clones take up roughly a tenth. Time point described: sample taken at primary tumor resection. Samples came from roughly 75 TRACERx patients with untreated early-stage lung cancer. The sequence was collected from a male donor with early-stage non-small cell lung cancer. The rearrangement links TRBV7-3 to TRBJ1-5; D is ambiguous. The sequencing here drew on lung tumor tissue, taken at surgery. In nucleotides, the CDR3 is TGTGCCAGCAGCTTAAATAGCGCGGGGCCCCAGCATTTT. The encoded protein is CASSLNSAGPQHF.